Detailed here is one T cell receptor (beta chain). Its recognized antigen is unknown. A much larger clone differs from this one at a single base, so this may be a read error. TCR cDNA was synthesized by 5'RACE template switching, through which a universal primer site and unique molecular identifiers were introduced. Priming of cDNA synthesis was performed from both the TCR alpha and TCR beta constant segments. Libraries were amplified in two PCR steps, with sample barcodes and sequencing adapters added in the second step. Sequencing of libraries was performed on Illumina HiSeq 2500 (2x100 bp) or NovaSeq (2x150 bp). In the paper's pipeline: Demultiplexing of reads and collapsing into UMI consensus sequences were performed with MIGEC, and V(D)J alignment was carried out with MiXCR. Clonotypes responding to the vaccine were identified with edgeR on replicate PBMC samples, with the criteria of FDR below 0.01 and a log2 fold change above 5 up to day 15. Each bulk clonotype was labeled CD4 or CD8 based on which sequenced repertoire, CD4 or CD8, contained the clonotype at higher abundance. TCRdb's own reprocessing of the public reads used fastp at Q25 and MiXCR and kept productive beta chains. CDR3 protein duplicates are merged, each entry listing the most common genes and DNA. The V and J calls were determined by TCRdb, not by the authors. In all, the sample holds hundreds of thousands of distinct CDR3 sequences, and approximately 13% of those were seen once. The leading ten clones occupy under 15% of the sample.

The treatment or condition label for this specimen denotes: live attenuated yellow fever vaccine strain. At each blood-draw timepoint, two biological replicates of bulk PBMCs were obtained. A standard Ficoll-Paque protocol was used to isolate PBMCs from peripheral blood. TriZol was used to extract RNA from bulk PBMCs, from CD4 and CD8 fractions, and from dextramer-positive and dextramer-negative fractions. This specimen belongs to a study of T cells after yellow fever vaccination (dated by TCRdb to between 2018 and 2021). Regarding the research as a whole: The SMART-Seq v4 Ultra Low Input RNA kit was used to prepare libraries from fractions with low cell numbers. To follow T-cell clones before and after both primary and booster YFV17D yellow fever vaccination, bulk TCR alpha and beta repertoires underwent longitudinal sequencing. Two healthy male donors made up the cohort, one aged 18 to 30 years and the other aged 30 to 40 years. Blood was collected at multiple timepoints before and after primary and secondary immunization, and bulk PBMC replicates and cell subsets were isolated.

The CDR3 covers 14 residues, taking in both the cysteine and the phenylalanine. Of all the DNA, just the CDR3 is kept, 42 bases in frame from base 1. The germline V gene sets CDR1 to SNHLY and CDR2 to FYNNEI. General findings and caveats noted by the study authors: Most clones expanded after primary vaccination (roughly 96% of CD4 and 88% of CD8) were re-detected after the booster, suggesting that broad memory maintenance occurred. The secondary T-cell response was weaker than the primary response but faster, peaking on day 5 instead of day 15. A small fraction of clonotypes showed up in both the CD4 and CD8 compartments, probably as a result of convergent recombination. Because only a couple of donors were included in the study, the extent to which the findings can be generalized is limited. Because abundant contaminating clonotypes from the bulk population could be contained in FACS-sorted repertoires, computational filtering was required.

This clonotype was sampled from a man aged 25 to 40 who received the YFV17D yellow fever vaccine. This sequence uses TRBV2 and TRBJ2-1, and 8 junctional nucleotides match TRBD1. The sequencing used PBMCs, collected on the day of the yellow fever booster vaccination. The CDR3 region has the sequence CASLPGGSYNEQLF. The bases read TGTGCCAGCCTTCCAGGGGGCTCCTACAATGAGCAGCTCTTC.